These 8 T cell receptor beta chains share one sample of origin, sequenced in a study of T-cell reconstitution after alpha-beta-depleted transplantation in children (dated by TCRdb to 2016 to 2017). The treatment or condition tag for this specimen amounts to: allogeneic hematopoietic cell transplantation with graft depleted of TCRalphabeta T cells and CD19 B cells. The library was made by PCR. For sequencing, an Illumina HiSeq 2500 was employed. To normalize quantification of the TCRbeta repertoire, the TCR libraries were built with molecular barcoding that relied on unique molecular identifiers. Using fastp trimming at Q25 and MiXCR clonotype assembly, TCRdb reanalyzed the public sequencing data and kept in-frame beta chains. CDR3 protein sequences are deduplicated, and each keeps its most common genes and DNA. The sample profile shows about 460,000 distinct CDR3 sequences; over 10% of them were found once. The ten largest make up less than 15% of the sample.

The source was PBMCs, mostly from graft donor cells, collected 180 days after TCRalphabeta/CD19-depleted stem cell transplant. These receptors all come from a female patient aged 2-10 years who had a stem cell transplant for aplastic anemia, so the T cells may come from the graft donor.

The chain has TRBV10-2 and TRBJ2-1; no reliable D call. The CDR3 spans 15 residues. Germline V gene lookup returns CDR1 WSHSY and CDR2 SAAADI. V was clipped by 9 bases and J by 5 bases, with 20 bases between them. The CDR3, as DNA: TGCGCCAGTCTCACCGCCGGTGGTCCCAACAATGAGCAGTTCTTC. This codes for CASLTAGGPNNEQFF.

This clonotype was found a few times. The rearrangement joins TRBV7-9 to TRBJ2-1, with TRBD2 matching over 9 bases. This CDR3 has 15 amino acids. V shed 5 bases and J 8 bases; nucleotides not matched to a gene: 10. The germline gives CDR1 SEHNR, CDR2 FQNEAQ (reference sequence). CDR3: CASSPRGRATDEQFF. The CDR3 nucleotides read TGTGCCAGCAGCCCCCGCGGGAGGGCCACCGATGAGCAGTTCTTC.

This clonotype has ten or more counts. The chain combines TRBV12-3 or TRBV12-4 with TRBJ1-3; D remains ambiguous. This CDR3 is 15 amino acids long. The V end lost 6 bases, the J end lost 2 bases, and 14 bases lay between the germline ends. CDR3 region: CASSQGSWAGNTIYF. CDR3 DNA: TGTGCCAGCAGCCAAGGGAGTTGGGCTGGAAACACCATATATTTT.

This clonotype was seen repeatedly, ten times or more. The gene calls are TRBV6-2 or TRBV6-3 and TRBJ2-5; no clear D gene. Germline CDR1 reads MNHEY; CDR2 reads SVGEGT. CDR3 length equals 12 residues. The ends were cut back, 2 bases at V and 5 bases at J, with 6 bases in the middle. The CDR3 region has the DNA TGTGCCAGCAGTTACCTACTGGAGACCCAGTACTTC. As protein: CASSYLLETQYF.

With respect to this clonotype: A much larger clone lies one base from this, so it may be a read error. CDR3 sequence reads: CATSQDRLAGDEQFF. The CDR3 coding sequence is TGTGCCACCAGCCAAGATCGCCTAGCGGGAGATGAGCAGTTCTTC. The chain recombines TRBV3-1 with TRBJ2-1; 10 nucleotides agree with TRBD2. CDR1 is LGHDT and CDR2 is YNNKEL in the germline V gene (reference sequence). This CDR3 has 15 residues.

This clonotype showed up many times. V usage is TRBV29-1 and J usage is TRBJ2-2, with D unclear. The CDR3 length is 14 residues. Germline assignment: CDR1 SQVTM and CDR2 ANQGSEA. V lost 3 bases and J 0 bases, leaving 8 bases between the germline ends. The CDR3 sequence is CSVEVRANTGELFF. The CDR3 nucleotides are TGCAGCGTTGAGGTCCGGGCGAACACCGGGGAGCTGTTTTTT.

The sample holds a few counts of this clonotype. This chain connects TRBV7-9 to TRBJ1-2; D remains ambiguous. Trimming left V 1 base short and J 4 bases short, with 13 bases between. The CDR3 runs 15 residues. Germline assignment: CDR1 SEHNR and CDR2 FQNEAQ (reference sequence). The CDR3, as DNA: TGTGCCAGCAGCTTAGAGGGTGGCAGGCCCTATGGCTACACCTTC. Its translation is CASSLEGGRPYGYTF.

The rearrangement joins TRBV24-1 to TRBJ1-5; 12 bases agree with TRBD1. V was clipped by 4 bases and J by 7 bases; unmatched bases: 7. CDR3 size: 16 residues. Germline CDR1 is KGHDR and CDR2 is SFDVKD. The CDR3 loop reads CATSEGTGGRRQPQHF. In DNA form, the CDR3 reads TGTGCCACCAGTGAGGGGACAGGGGGCCGACGACAGCCCCAGCATTTT.